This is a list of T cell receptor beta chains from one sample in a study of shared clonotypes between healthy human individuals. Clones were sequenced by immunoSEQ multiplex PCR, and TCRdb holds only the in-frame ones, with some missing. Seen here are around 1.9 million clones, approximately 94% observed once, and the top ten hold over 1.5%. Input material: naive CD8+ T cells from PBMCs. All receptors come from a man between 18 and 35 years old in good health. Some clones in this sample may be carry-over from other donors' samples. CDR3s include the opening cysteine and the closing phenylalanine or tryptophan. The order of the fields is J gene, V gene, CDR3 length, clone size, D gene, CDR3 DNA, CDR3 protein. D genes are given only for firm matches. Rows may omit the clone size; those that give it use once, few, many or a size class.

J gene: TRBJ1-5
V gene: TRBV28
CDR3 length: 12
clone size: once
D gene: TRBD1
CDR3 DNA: TGTGCCAGCCAGGGGGGAAATCAGCCCCAGCATTTT
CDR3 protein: CASQGGNQPQHF

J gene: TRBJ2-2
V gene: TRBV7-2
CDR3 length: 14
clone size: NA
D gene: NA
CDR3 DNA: TGTGCCAGCAGCCCGAGCGGGAACACCGGGGAGCTGTTTTTT
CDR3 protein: CASSPSGNTGELFF

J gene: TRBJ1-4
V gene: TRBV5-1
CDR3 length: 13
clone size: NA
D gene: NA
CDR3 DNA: TGCGCCAGCAGCGGAGGACAGTCGAGATCGCTGTTTTTT
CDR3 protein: CASSGGQSRSLFF

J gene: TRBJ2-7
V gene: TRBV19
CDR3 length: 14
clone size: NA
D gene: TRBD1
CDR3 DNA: TGTGCCAGTAGTACTGGACAGGGGGCGGACGAGCAGTACTTC
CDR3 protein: CASSTGQGADEQYF

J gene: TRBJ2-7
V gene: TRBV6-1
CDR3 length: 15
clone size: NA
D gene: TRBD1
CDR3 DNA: TGTGCCAGCAGCGAAACCGGGACAGGGGGCCACGAGCAGTACTTC
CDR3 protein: CASSETGTGGHEQYF

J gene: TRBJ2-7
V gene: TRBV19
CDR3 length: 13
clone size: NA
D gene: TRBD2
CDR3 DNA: TGTGCCAGTAGGGGCAGCGGGGAGGCCGAGCAGTACTTC
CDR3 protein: CASRGSGEAEQYF

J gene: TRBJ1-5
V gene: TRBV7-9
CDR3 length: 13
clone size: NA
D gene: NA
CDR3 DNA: TGTGCCAGCAGCTTAGCGCGGGATCAGCCCCAGCATTTT
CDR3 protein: CASSLARDQPQHF

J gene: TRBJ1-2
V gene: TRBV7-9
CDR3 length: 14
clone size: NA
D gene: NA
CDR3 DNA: TGTGCCAGCAGCTCATCCGGACCTAACTATGGCTACACCTTC
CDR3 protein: CASSSSGPNYGYTF

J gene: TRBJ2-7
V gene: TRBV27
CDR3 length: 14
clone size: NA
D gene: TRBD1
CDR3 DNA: TGTGCCAGCAGCCCTCGACAGGGGACCTACGAGCAGTACTTC
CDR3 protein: CASSPRQGTYEQYF

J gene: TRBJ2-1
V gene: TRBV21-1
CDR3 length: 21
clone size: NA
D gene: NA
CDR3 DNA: TGTGCCAGCAGGGTAAGCTGGGGGCTAGCGGGAGGGCCGGCCCAGTACAATGAGCAGTTCTTC
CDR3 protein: CASRVSWGLAGGPAQYNEQFF

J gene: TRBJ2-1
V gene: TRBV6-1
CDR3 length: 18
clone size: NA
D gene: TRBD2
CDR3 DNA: TGTGCCAGCAGTGGGCCCCTGGGACTAGCGGGGCTATACAATGAGCAGTTCTTC
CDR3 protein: CASSGPLGLAGLYNEQFF

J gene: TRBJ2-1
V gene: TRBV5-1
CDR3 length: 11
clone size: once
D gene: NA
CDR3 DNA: TGCGCCAGCACGGACCACAATGAGCAGTTCTTC
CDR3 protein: CASTDHNEQFF

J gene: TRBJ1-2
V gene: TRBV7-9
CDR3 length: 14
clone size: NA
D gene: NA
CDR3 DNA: TGTGCCAGCAGCTCCCTGGGGGAATCCTATGGCTACACCTTC
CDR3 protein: CASSSLGESYGYTF

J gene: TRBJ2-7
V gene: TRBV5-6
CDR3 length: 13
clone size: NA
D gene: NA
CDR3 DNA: TGTGCCAGCAGCTTGGGGCAGAGCTACGAGCAGTACTTC
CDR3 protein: CASSLGQSYEQYF

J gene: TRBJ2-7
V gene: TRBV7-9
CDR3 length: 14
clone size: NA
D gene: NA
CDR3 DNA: TGTGCCAGCAGCAGCCTGGGCGGAGCCGACGAGCAGTACTTC
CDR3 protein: CASSSLGGADEQYF

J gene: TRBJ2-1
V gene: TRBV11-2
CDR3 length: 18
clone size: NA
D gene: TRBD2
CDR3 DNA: TGTGCCAGCAGCTTAGTTGGTGGGGCGGGAGGGAGGAACAATGAGCAGTTCTTC
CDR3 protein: CASSLVGGAGGRNNEQFF

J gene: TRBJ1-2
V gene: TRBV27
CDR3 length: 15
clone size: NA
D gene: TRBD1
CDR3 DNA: TGTGCCAGCAGTCCAGTGGGACAGGGTCTCTATGGCTACACCTTC
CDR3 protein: CASSPVGQGLYGYTF

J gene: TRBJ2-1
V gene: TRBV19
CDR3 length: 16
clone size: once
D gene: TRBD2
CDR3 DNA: TGTGCCAGTAGTACGGGACTAGCGGGAGTTAGCAATGAGCAGTTCTTC
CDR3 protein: CASSTGLAGVSNEQFF

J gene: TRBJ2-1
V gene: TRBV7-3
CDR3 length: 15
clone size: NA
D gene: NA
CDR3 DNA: TGTGCCAGCAGCCCGCGGGTTGCAGGGATCAATGAGCAGTTCTTC
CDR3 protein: CASSPRVAGINEQFF

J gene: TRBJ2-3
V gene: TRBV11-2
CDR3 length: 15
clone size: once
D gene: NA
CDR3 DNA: TGTGCCAGCAGCCAGACAGCGTTCTTAACAGATACGCAGTATTTT
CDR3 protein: CASSQTAFLTDTQYF

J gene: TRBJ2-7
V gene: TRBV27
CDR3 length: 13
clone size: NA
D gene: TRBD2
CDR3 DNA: TGTGCCAGCAACGGCGGGGGGATTAACGAGCAGTACTTC
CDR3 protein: CASNGGGINEQYF

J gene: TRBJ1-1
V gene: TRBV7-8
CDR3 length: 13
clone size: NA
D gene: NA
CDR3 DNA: TGTGCCAGCAGCCCCAACTCGGCGCACGAAGCTTTCTTT
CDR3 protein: CASSPNSAHEAFF

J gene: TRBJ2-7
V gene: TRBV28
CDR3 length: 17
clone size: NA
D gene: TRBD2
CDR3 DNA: TGTGCCAGCAGTTTAAACCGAAGGACTAGCGGGACCTACGAGCAGTACTTC
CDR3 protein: CASSLNRRTSGTYEQYF

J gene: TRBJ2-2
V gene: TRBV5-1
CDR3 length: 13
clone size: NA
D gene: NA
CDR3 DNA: TGCGCCAGCAGAGGGGGAAACACCGGGGAGCTGTTTTTT
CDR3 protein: CASRGGNTGELFF

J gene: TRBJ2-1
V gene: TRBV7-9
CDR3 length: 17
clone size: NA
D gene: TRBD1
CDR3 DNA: TGTGCCAGCAGCCGACAAGGACAGGGTGGTTTCTACAATGAGCAGTTCTTC
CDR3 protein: CASSRQGQGGFYNEQFF

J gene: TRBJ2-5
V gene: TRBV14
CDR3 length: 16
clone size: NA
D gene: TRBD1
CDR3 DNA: TGTGCCAGCAGCCAATACGGACAGGGGGCGCGGGAGACCCAGTACTTC
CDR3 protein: CASSQYGQGARETQYF

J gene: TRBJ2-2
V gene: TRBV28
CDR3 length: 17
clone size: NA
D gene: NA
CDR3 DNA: TGTGCCAGCAGTTTAATTCGGACCCGAAGTTACACCGGGGAGCTGTTTTTT
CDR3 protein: CASSLIRTRSYTGELFF

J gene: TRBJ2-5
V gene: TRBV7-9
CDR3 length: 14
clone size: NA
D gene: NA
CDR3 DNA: TGTGCCAGCGGGGGCGGGGGTTTAGGAGAGACCCAGTACTTC
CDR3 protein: CASGGGGLGETQYF

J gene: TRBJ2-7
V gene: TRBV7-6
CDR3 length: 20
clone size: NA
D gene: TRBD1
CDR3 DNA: TGTGCCAGCAGCCGACGGGTTGGGACAGGTGATGGGACAAGCTCCTACGAGCAGTACTTC
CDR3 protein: CASSRRVGTGDGTSSYEQYF

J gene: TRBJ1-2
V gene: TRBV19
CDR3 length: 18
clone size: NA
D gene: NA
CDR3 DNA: TGTGCCAGTAGTATAGATCAACTAGTCGGGAGCACTAACTATGGCTACACCTTC
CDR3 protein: CASSIDQLVGSTNYGYTF

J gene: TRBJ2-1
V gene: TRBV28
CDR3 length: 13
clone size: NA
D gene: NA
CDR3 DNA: TGTGCCACCACGGGGGGCTCTGGCAATGAGCAGTTCTTC
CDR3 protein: CATTGGSGNEQFF

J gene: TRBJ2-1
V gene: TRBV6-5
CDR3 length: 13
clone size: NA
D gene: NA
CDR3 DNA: TGTGCCAGCACCTCAGGACCCTACAATGAGCAGTTCTTC
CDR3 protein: CASTSGPYNEQFF

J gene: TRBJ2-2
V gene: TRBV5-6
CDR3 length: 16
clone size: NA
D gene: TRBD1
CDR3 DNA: TGTGCCAGCAGCAGTGACAGGGATAAGGGCACCGGGGAGCTGTTTTTT
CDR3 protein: CASSSDRDKGTGELFF

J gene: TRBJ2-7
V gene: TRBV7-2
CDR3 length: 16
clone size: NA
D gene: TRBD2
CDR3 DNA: TGTGCCAGCAGCCCACTAGCGGGACTAGCGGGACGCGAGCAGTACTTC
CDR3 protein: CASSPLAGLAGREQYF

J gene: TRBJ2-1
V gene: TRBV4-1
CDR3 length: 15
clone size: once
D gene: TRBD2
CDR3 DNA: TGCGCCAGCAGCCGCACCGGGACTAGGGACAATGAGCAGTTCTTC
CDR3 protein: CASSRTGTRDNEQFF

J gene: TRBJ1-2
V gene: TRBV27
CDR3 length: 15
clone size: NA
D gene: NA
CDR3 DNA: TGTGCCAGCAGTTTATCTCCCAAGCTCAACTATGGCTACACCTTC
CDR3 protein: CASSLSPKLNYGYTF

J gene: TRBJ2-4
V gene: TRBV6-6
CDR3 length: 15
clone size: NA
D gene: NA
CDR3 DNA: TGTGCCAGCAGTTACTCGGACAGGGCGGGGGACATTCAGTACTTC
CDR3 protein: CASSYSDRAGDIQYF

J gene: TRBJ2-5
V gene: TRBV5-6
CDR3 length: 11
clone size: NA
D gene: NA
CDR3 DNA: TGTGCCCACGGCGGCCAAGAGACCCAGTACTTC
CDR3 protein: CAHGGQETQYF

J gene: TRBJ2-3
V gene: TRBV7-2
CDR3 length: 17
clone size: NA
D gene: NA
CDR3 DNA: TGTGCCAGCAGCTCCTATGCCAACCGGGTTCCGTCGGGTACGCAGTATTTT
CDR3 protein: CASSSYANRVPSGTQYF

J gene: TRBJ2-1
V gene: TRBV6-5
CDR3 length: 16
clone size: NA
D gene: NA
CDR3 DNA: TGTGCCAGCAGTTACCCAGGGTCCATAGGTCTCGGGGAGCAGTTCTTC
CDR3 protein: CASSYPGSIGLGEQFF